Listed below are T cell receptor beta chains from one sample, sequenced in a study of blood T cell repertoires in COVID-19. The repertoire was sequenced with immunoSEQ multiplex PCR; TCRdb's copy has only in-frame clones and lacks some. The table shows 130,000 to 150,000 clones, with 80% to 85% occurring only once. The sample comprised peripheral blood. These receptors were collected from a human donor in a cohort sampled during active COVID-19. Each CDR3 is given with its conserved first and last residue. Each record gives: CDR3 protein, CDR3 DNA, V gene, clone size, D gene, J gene. A D gene is named only where the DNA matches it firmly. Clone size is stated in some rows and not others, as once, few, many or a class when expanded.

CASNRGVGPGNTEAFF TGTGCCAGCAATCGCGGGGTGGGGCCGGGGAACACTGAAGCTTTCTTT TRBV19 . . TRBJ1-1
CASSRETLGSRSYNEQFF TGTGCCAGCAGCCGAGAGACACTAGGGTCTCGCTCCTACAATGAGCAGTTCTTC TRBV7-9 . . TRBJ2-1
CASSQDRNTNYGYTF TGCGCCAGCAGCCAAGATAGAAATACTAACTATGGCTACACCTTC TRBV4-1 . . TRBJ1-2
CASSYPNAGNTIYF TGTGCCAGCAGCTATCCTAACGCTGGAAACACCATATATTTT TRBV5-5 once . TRBJ1-3
CASSAQPGQGSSYNSPLHF TGTGCCAGCAGCGCCCAACCGGGACAGGGTTCCTCCTATAATTCACCCCTCCACTTT TRBV9 . TRBD1 TRBJ1-6
CASSWAGGPSYNEQFF TGTGCCAGCAGCTGGGCGGGGGGCCCCTCCTACAATGAGCAGTTCTTC TRBV11-2 . TRBD2 TRBJ2-1
CASSQSYEQYF TGTGCCAGCAGCCAATCTTACGAGCAGTACTTC TRBV6-2/TRBV6-3 . . TRBJ2-7
CASSQVMPGERYEQYF TGCGCCAGCAGCCAAGTGATGCCAGGGGAGAGGTACGAGCAGTACTTC TRBV4-1 . . TRBJ2-7
CASSRDRGWEEQYF TGTGCCAGCAGCCGGGACAGGGGATGGGAGGAGCAGTACTTC TRBV9 . TRBD1 TRBJ2-7
CASSRLAGNYEQYF TGTGCCAGCAGTCGACTAGCGGGAAACTACGAGCAGTACTTC TRBV6-2/TRBV6-3 few TRBD2 TRBJ2-7
CAGGRETQYF TGTGCCGGCGGCCGGGAGACCCAGTACTTC TRBV6-5 . . TRBJ2-5
CASSQPAGTGENVVYGYTF TGCGCCAGCAGCCAACCCGCCGGGACAGGGGAGAACGTGGTCTATGGCTACACCTTC TRBV4-1 . TRBD1 TRBJ1-2
CASSQLNTEAFF TGTGCCAGCAGCCAATTAAACACTGAAGCTTTCTTT TRBV3-1/TRBV3-2 . . TRBJ1-1
CASSLAGQGTGELFF TGTGCCAGCAGCTTAGCGGGTCAGGGGACCGGGGAGCTGTTTTTT TRBV7-9 . . TRBJ2-2
CASSQEAGYTEAFF TGTGCCAGCAGCCAAGAAGCGGGGTACACTGAAGCTTTCTTT TRBV4-2 . . TRBJ1-1
CASSPTGVSNQPQHF TGTGCCAGCTCACCCACGGGAGTAAGCAATCAGCCCCAGCATTTT TRBV18 . . TRBJ1-5
CASSSSPTSARTGELFF TGCGCCAGCAGCTCCTCACCGACTAGCGCCCGGACCGGGGAGCTGTTTTTT TRBV5-1 . TRBD2 TRBJ2-2
CASSQQGVYGYTF TGTGCCAGCAGCCAACAGGGGGTTTATGGCTACACCTTC TRBV14 . TRBD1 TRBJ1-2
CAISESRGSTEAFF TGTGCCATCAGTGAGTCCCGGGGGAGTACTGAAGCTTTCTTT TRBV10-3 . . TRBJ1-1
CASSYQVETQYF TGTGCCAGCAGTTACCAGGTGGAGACCCAGTACTTC TRBV6-2/TRBV6-3 . . TRBJ2-5
CASSPPGTDYSNQPQHF TGTGCCAGCAGCCCGCCTGGGACAGATTATAGCAATCAGCCCCAGCATTTT TRBV7-9 . TRBD1 TRBJ1-5
CSASGSQETQYF TGCAGTGCTAGTGGCAGCCAAGAGACCCAGTACTTC TRBV20-1 . . TRBJ2-5
CASSLAMLPKQYF TGTGCCAGCAGCTTAGCAATGCTACCGAAGCAGTACTTC TRBV7-8 . . TRBJ2-7
CASSLGTGTGNTIYF TGTGCCAGCAGCTTGGGTACAGGGACTGGAAACACCATATATTTT TRBV11-3 . . TRBJ1-3
CASSLWGGTEAFF TGTGCCAGCAGCTTGTGGGGCGGTACTGAAGCTTTCTTT TRBV5-6 . . TRBJ1-1
CASSMRSGGPGEQFF TGTGCCAGTAGTATGAGGAGCGGGGGGCCGGGGGAGCAGTTCTTC TRBV19 . TRBD2 TRBJ2-1
CASSEGQGRTQPQHF TGTGCCAGCAGCGAGGGGCAGGGCAGGACTCAGCCCCAGCATTTT TRBV9 . . TRBJ1-5
CASSFQGGDNEKLFF TGCGCCAGCAGCTTCCAGGGAGGCGATAATGAAAAACTGTTTTTT TRBV5-1 . . TRBJ1-4
CASSDRGLVNSNQPQHF TGTGCCAGCAGTGACAGGGGGCTGGTTAATAGCAATCAGCCCCAGCATTTT TRBV27 . TRBD1 TRBJ1-5
CAWGLGGIVDQPQHF TGTGCCTGGGGCCTCGGGGGGATAGTAGATCAGCCCCAGCATTTT TRBV30 . . TRBJ1-5
CASSEARELAGVPPGELFF TGTGCCAGCAGTGAAGCGCGGGAGCTAGCGGGGGTCCCCCCCGGGGAGCTGTTTTTT TRBV2 . TRBD2 TRBJ2-2
CASSYRGTAHYGYTF TGTGCCAGCAGTTATAGAGGGACAGCCCACTATGGCTACACCTTC TRBV6-5 . TRBD1 TRBJ1-2
CASDPGQIYNSPLHF TGTGCCAGCGACCCAGGACAGATTTATAATTCACCCCTCCACTTT TRBV2 . . TRBJ1-6
CASSQEKRRADTQYF TGCGCCAGCAGCCAAGAGAAAAGGAGGGCAGATACGCAGTATTTT TRBV4-1 . . TRBJ2-3
CASSPSGGVDTQYF TGCGCCAGCAGCCCTAGCGGGGGGGTAGATACGCAGTATTTT TRBV5-1 . TRBD2 TRBJ2-3
CASSWGGAVDSPLHF TGCGCCAGCAGCTGGGGGGGGGCAGTGGATTCACCCCTCCACTTT TRBV4-1 . . TRBJ1-6
CASSLGHSSPLHF TGTGCCAGCAGCTTAGGACACTCTTCACCCCTCCACTTT TRBV11-1 . . TRBJ1-6
CASRVGAPAHTEAFF TGCGCCAGCCGGGTGGGGGCCCCAGCGCACACTGAAGCTTTCTTT TRBV4-1 . . TRBJ1-1
CASSQPGGWGNEQFF TGTGCCAGCAGCCAGCCGGGGGGTTGGGGTAATGAGCAGTTCTTC TRBV3-1/TRBV3-2 . TRBD2 TRBJ2-1
CAISEGGNEQYF TGTGCCATCAGTGAAGGGGGAAACGAGCAGTACTTC TRBV10-3 . . TRBJ2-7
CASSPQQLNTEAFF TGTGCCAGCTCACCGCAACAGCTGAACACTGAAGCTTTCTTT TRBV18 once . TRBJ1-1
CASSDRGGNQPQHF TGTGCCAGCTCCGACCGGGGGGGCAATCAGCCCCAGCATTTT TRBV27 . . TRBJ1-5